This T cell receptor (beta chain) originates from a study of T cells after posttransplantation cyclophosphamide. Clones were sequenced by immunoSEQ multiplex PCR, and TCRdb holds only the in-frame ones, with some missing. In total the sample includes approximately 25,000 clones, none of them seen once. Cyclophosphamide on days +3 and +4 followed busulfan-fludarabine conditioning and a marrow graft. This clone was seen at least ten times. Germline CDR1 and CDR2: SEHNR and FQNEAQ (reference sequence). J was trimmed by 4 bases and V by 4 bases; bases with no gene match: 15. This CDR3 comprises 18 residues.

This sequence joins TRBV7-9 and TRBJ1-5, with 8 bases aligning to TRBD1. Sample: PBMCs, taken after allogeneic stem cell transplant with posttransplant cyclophosphamide. The clonotype originates from a young adult male patient who received an allogeneic stem cell transplant from a related donor, was CMV-positive, and had no GVHD. Some T cells may have come from the graft donor. The CDR3 nucleotides read TGTGCCAGCAGCTCATCAACCGACAGGGGAGGTTTTAATCAGCCCCAGCATTTT. Translation: CASSSSTDRGGFNQPQHF.